This passage covers 25 T cell receptor beta chains from one sample sequenced in a study of T cell repertoires in cytomegalovirus infection. TCRdb redid the calling of the reads with MiXCR, one entry per CDR3 protein. The repertoire holds 150,000 to 200,000 distinct CDR3 sequences, 28% seen once, with around 29% in the top ten. Sequenced material: PBMCs. These receptors came from a human donor in good health (CMV status not recorded). Some clones in this sample may be carry-over from other donors' samples.

This clonotype was detected a few times. The chain links TRBV25-1 to TRBJ1-2; D possibly corresponds to TRBD1 (6 bases). The CDR3 has 15 residues. CDR1 MGHDK and CDR2 SYGVNS come from the germline V gene. V lost 4 bases to trimming and J lost 0 bases, with 12 bases between them. CDR3 region: CASSATGTTNYGYTF. The CDR3 region has the DNA TGTGCCAGCAGTGCTACAGGGACAACTAACTATGGCTACACCTTC.

This clonotype was seen repeatedly, ten times or more. V usage is TRBV7-2 and J usage is TRBJ2-7, with 8 bases matching TRBD2. CDR1 and CDR2 from the germline V gene are SGHTA and FQGNSA. Losses at the gene ends were 5 bases for V and 2 bases for J; bases not matched to a gene: 11. The CDR3 is made up of 16 amino acids. DNA for the CDR3: TGTGCCAGCAGCCAAGCACCGAGTAGCGGGGCCTACGAGCAGTACTTC. Encoded protein: CASSQAPSSGAYEQYF.

The chain is built from TRBV12-3 or TRBV12-4 and TRBJ2-6; D possibly corresponds to TRBD2 (5 bases). The CDR3 has 15 amino acids. V lost 2 bases and J lost 2, with 7 bases in between. The CDR3 loop reads CASSLRGTGANVLTF. The CDR3 region has the DNA TGTGCCAGCAGTTTACGAGGGACTGGGGCCAACGTCCTGACTTTC.

The V call is TRBV6-1, the J call TRBJ1-3, with D unresolved. Germline V lookup: CDR1 MNHNS, CDR2 SASEGT. V lost 2 bases and J lost 0, with 8 bases in between. The CDR3 has 15 amino acids. In nucleotides, the CDR3 is TGTGCCAGCAGTGAATCGCCAGCCTCTGGAAACACCATATATTTT. As protein: CASSESPASGNTIYF.

The chain recombines TRBV6-2 or TRBV6-3 with TRBJ2-5, with TRBD2 identical over 10 bases. The V gene end was trimmed by 7 bases and the J gene end by 0 bases; junction bases not matched to a gene: 8. Looked up from germline, CDR1 is MNHEY and CDR2 is SVGEGT. This CDR3 contains 16 residues. This CDR3 reads CASNRLAGPYQETQYF. The CDR3 bases are TGTGCCAGCAATCGACTAGCGGGTCCGTACCAAGAGACCCAGTACTTC.

This chain uses TRBV7-9 with TRBJ2-3; D is uncertain. Trimming removed 7 bases from V and 5 bases from J, with 7 bases in between. Germline loops: CDR1 SEHNR, CDR2 FQNEAQ (reference sequence). The CDR3 spans 11 residues. In DNA, the CDR3 is TGTGCCAGCATCCTAAAAGATACGCAGTATTTT. Protein sequence: CASILKDTQYF.

This clonotype was seen a handful of times. The chain has TRBV12-3 or TRBV12-4 and TRBJ2-1, with D tentatively TRBD1 or TRBD2 (5 bases each). The length of the CDR3 is 13 residues. V lost 5 bases and J lost 7, with 12 bases in between. CDR3 amino acids: CASSHGTNNEQFF. CDR3 bases: TGTGCCAGCAGTCACGGGACCAATAATGAGCAGTTCTTC.

The sample holds a few counts of this clonotype. The rearrangement uses TRBV20-1 and TRBJ1-1; the match to TRBD1 covers 8 bases. Trimming removed 4 bases from V and 0 bases from J; junction bases left unmatched: 7. Per the germline V gene, CDR1 is DFQATT and CDR2 is SNEGSKA (reference sequence). The CDR3 length is 15 residues. The CDR3 nucleotides read TGCAGTGCTACAGGGGCAGGGGGCTTGAACACTGAAGCTTTCTTT. Protein product: CSATGAGGLNTEAFF.

This clonotype was found a few times. The rearrangement links TRBV19 to TRBJ1-1; D unresolved. The length of the CDR3 is 11 residues. V lost 3 bases and J 4 bases, leaving 3 bases between the germline ends. Germline lookup yields CDR1 LNHDA and CDR2 SQIVND (reference sequence). CDR3 in amino acids: CASSMATEAFF. The CDR3, as DNA: TGTGCCAGTAGTATGGCCACTGAAGCTTTCTTT.

CDR3 sequence (DNA): TGTGCCAGCAGTCCCTTACCGGGACAGGGGTCGAGCGAGCAGTACTTC. Residues: CASSPLPGQGSSEQYF. This chain connects TRBV6-5 to TRBJ2-7; 10 bases agree with TRBD1. Germline V gene data show CDR1 as MNHEY and CDR2 as SVGAGI. CDR3 size: 16 residues. Trimming took 5 bases from V and 6 from J; bases not matched to a gene: 13.

This rearrangement joins TRBV29-1 to TRBJ1-5; TRBD1 might be the D (5 bases). V shed 6 bases and J shed 2 bases, with 11 bases lying between them. Germline V lookup: CDR1 SQVTM, CDR2 ANQGSEA. The CDR3 covers 13 residues. The DNA of the CDR3 is TGCAGCGTCAGGGAGGGAGGCAATCAGCCCCAGCATTTT. Its translation is CSVREGGNQPQHF. The whole variable domain, filled in from reference TRBV29-1 and TRBJ1-5, reads SAVISQKPSRDICQRGTSLTIQCQVDSQVTMMFWYRQQPGQSLTLIATANQGSEATYESGFVIDKFPISRPNLTFSTLTVSNMSPEDSSIYLCSVREGGNQPQHFGDGTRLSIL.

This clonotype was detected a few times. J is TRBJ1-5 and V is TRBV19; D perhaps matches TRBD1 (5 bases). Per germline, CDR1 LNHDA and CDR2 SQIVND (reference sequence). Deletions cut 3 bases from V and 5 bases from J, with 8 bases between. The CDR3 totals 13 residues. The CDR3 here is CASSISRDQPQHF. The DNA for the CDR3 is TGTGCCAGTAGTATTTCCAGGGATCAGCCCCAGCATTTT.

This clonotype was found a few times. The J gene is TRBJ1-6, the V gene TRBV5-4; D unresolved. Per germline, CDR1 SGHNT and CDR2 YYREEE (reference sequence). The CDR3 is 15 amino acids. V gave up 3 bases and J gave up 5 bases, with 12 bases separating them. The CDR3: CASSSIPLDNSPLHF. As DNA, the CDR3 is TGTGCCAGCAGCTCCATACCTCTCGATAATTCACCCCTCCACTTT.

V usage is TRBV7-2 and J usage is TRBJ2-3, with 8 bases fitting TRBD1. V was clipped by 5 bases and J by 8 bases; unmatched bases: 9. The CDR3 contains 14 residues. Germline lookup yields CDR1 SGHTA and CDR2 FQGNSA. The DNA for the CDR3 is TGTGCCAGCAGCACCGTACAGGGGGACGGTACGCAGTATTTT. Its protein product is CASSTVQGDGTQYF.

The chain joins TRBV18 to TRBJ2-1; TRBD2 agrees at 8 bases. CDR3 length: 17 amino acids. The V segment lost 4 bases and the J segment 0 bases; nucleotides outside the gene matches: 8. In germline, CDR1 is KGHSH, CDR2 LQKENI. Here the CDR3 DNA reads TGTGCCAGCTCACGACTTAGCGGGGTTAGCTCCTACAATGAGCAGTTCTTC. As protein: CASSRLSGVSSYNEQFF.

This chain joins TRBV12-3 or TRBV12-4 and TRBJ2-2; D not resolved. The CDR3 sequence is 15 residues long. Trimming took off 5 bases at V and 0 bases at J, with 10 bases between the two ends. The CDR3 sequence: CASSRRRTNTGELFF. In nucleotides, the CDR3 is TGTGCCAGCAGTCGCAGGAGAACGAACACCGGGGAGCTGTTTTTT.

The gene calls are TRBV4-2 and TRBJ2-5, with TRBD1 identical over 9 bases. V lost 1 base, J lost 4 bases, and 4 bases stayed unmatched. The germline gives CDR1 LGHNA, CDR2 YNFKEQ. CDR3 length equals 15 residues. The CDR3 loop is CASSQGPDRGETQYF. The CDR3 DNA reads as TGTGCCAGCAGCCAAGGACCGGACAGGGGAGAGACCCAGTACTTC.

The rearrangement links TRBV6-1 to TRBJ1-1, with D perhaps matching TRBD1 (6 bases). The CDR3 is made up of 16 amino acids. V gave up 3 bases and J gave up 1 base, with 15 bases separating them. Germline V CDR1 and CDR2: MNHNS, SASEGT. The DNA for the CDR3 is TGTGCCAGCAGTGACTTCCCCGAGACAGGGAACACTGAAGCTTTCTTT. Translated, it gives CASSDFPETGNTEAFF.

This chain connects TRBV19 to TRBJ1-2; D is unresolved. CDR1 LNHDA and CDR2 SQIVND come from the germline V gene (reference sequence). Trimming pared 5 bases from V and 1 base from J, leaving 11 bases between. The CDR3 is made up of 14 amino acids. The CDR3 loop reads CASSHGGLNYGYTF. The CDR3 DNA reads TGTGCCAGTAGTCACGGCGGACTTAACTATGGCTACACCTTC.

Worth noting for this clonotype: The junction does not match germline at one end; this may be a read error. In nucleotides, the CDR3 is TGTGCCAGCAGGGTGACGGGACAAGAGACCCAGAACTTC. Its translation: CASRVTGQETQNF. The genes are TRBV5-4 and TRBJ2-5, with D possibly TRBD1 on 6 matching bases. This CDR3 has 13 residues. Germline values: CDR1 SGHNT, CDR2 YYREEE (reference sequence).

This chain links TRBV4-3 with TRBJ2-1; 8 positions match TRBD2. V dropped 3 bases and J dropped 7; count of bases not matched to a gene: 5. Germline V gene data show CDR1 as LGHNA and CDR2 as YSLEER. The CDR3 has 14 amino acids. The CDR3 sequence is CASSQTGGWNEQFF. In DNA, the CDR3 is TGCGCCAGCAGCCAGACGGGGGGGTGGAATGAGCAGTTCTTC.

Ten or more counts support this clonotype. The chain uses TRBV7-2 and TRBJ2-2, with 8 bases identical to TRBD1. Germline trimming cut 4 bases from V and 1 base from J; bases unmatched to any gene: 2. In germline, CDR1 is SGHTA, CDR2 FQGNSA. The CDR3 runs 15 residues. CDR3 region: CASSSGTGNTGELFF. The CDR3 DNA reads as TGTGCCAGCAGCTCCGGGACAGGGAACACCGGGGAGCTGTTTTTT.

This clonotype was counted between two and nine times. The chain employs TRBV4-1 and TRBJ2-7; 9 bases map to TRBD2. Germline CDR1 and CDR2: MGHRA and YSYEKL. V lost 1 base, J lost 3 bases, and 4 bases stayed unmatched. This CDR3 region has 15 residues. CDR3 nucleotides: TGCGCCAGCAGCCAAGTGTCTAGCGGGAACTACGAGCAGTACTTC. This encodes CASSQVSSGNYEQYF.

There are a few counts of this clonotype. The chain joins TRBV7-3 to TRBJ2-1; D may match TRBD1 or TRBD2 (6 bases each). V was trimmed by 5 bases and J by 0 bases, leaving 17 bases between them. This CDR3 has 17 amino acids. The V gene's germline CDR1 is SGHTA and CDR2 FQGTGA. CDR3 sequence reads: CASSPLGTGASYNEQFF. The CDR3, as DNA: TGTGCCAGCAGCCCCCTAGGAACGGGGGCCTCCTACAATGAGCAGTTCTTC.

This clonotype was seen ten or more times. V is TRBV7-2 and J is TRBJ2-6; D unclear. Germline CDR1 is SGHTA and CDR2 is FQGNSA. The CDR3 has 16 residues. V lost 10 bases and J lost 2, with 18 bases in between. CDR3 sequence reads: CATHVPGWAGANVLTF. For the CDR3, the DNA is TGTGCCACCCACGTACCGGGTTGGGCTGGGGCCAACGTCCTGACTTTC.